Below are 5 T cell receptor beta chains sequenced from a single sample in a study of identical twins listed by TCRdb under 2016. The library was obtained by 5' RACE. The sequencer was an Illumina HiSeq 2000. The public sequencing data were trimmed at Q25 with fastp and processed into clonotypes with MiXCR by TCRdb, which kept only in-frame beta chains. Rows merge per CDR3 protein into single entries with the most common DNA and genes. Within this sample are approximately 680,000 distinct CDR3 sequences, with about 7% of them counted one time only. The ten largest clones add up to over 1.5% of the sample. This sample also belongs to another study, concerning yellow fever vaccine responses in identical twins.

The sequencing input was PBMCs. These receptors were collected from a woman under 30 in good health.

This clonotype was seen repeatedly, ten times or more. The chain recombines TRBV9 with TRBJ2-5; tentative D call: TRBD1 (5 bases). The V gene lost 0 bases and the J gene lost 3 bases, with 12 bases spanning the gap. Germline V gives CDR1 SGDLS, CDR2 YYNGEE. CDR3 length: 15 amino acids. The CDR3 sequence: CASSVGPQGEETQYF. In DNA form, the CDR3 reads TGTGCCAGCAGCGTAGGACCACAAGGGGAAGAGACCCAGTACTTC.

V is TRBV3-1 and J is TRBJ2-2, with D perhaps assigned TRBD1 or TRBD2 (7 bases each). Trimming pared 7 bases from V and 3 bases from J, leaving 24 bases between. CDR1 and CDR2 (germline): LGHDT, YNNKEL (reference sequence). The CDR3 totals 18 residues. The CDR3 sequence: CASTQGGAGGSYTGELFF. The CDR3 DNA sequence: TGTGCCAGCACCCAGGGGGGGGCTGGCGGGAGTTACACCGGGGAGCTGTTTTTT.

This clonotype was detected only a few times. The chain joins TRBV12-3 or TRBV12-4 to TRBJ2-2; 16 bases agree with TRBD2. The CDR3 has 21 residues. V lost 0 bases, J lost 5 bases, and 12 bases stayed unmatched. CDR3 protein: CASSLAWGTSGRAGVTGELFF. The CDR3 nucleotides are TGTGCCAGCAGTTTAGCGTGGGGGACTAGCGGGAGGGCCGGAGTAACCGGGGAGCTGTTTTTT.

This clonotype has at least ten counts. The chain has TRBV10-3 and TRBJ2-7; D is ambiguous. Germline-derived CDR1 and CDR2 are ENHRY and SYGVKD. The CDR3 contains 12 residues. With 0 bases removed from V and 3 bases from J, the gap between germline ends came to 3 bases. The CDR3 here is CAISESGYEQYF. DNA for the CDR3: TGTGCCATCAGTGAGTCGGGCTACGAGCAGTACTTC.

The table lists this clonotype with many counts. The CDR3 protein is CASRLDGVNTEAFF. For the CDR3, the DNA is TGTGCCAGCAGACTAGACGGGGTGAACACTGAAGCTTTCTTT. The chain couples TRBV3-1 to TRBJ1-1; D uncertain. Trimming pared 6 bases from V and 0 bases from J, leaving 11 bases between. This CDR3 has 14 amino acids. Per the germline V gene, CDR1 is LGHDT and CDR2 is YNNKEL (reference sequence).